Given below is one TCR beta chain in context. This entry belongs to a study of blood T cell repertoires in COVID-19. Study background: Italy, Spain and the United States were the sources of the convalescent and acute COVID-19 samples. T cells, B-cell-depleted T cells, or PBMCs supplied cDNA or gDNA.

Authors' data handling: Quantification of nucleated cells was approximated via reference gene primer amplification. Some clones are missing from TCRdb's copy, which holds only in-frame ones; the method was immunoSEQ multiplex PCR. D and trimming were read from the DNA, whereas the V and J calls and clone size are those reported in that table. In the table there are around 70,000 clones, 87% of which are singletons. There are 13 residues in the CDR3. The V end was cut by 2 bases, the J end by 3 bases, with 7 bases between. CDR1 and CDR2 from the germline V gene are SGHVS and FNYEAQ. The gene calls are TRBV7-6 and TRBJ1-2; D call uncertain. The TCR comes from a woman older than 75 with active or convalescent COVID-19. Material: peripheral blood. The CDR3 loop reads CASSLSGDYGYTF. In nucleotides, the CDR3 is TGTGCCAGCAGCTTATCCGGGGACTATGGCTACACCTTC.